The source of this TCR beta chain is a study of blood T cell repertoires in COVID-19. Study background: The samples span acute and convalescent COVID-19 from the United States, Italy and Spain.

Ages ranged from about 18 to 89 years, with residence in around 24 US areas. Assignments of participants to cohorts depended upon their own reported clinical history. Original processing notes: Reference gene primers were amplified, and this amplification served to estimate nucleated cell counts. Clones were read by immunoSEQ multiplex PCR, and TCRdb kept only the in-frame ones, dropping some. Clonal size and the V and J genes are those of that table, whereas D and trimming came from the DNA. The sample consists of hundreds of thousands of clones, roughly four fifths of them appearing once. Germline-derived CDR1 and CDR2 are SGHTA and FQGTGA. The V end lost 5 bases, the J end lost 6 bases, and 14 bases lay between the germline ends. This CDR3 region has 14 residues.

This clonotype was obtained from a middle-aged man who had been exposed to COVID-19. The V gene is TRBV7-3, the J gene TRBJ2-1; tentative D call: TRBD2 (6 bases). The sequenced sample consisted of PBMCs or T cells enriched from blood (not recorded which). The CDR3 coding sequence is TGTGCCAGCAGCCTGCACCAGACTAGCAATGAGCAGTTCTTC. Its protein is CASSLHQTSNEQFF.